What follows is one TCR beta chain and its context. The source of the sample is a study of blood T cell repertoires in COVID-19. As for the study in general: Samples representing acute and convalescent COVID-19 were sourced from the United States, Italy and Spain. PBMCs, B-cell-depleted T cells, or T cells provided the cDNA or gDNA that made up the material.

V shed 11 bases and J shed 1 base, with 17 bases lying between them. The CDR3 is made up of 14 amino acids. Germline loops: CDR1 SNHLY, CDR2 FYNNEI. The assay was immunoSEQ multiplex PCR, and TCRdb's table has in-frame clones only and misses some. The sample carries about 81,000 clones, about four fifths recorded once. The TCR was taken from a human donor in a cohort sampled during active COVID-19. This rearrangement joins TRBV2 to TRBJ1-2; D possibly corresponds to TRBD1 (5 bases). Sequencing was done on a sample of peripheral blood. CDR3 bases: TGTGCCCGCATTGGGAGGGGCGATAACTATGGCTACACCTTC. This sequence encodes CARIGRGDNYGYTF.